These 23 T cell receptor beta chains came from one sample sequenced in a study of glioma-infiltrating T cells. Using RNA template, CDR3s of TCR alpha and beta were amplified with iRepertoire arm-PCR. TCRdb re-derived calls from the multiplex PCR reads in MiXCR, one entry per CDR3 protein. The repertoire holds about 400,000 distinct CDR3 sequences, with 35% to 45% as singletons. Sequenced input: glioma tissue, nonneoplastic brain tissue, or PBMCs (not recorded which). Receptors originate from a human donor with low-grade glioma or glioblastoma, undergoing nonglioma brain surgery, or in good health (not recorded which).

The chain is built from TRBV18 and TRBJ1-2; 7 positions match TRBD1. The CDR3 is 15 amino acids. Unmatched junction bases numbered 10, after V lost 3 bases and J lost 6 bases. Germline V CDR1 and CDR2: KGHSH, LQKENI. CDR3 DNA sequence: TGTGCCAGCTCACCTACAGGGGTAGATCTTCATGGCTACACCTTC. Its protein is CASSPTGVDLHGYTF.

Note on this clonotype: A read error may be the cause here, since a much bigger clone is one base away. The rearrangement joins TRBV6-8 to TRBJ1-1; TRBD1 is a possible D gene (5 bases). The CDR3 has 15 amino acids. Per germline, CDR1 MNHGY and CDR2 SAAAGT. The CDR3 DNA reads TGTGCCAGCAGTTACTCCCGGACACTGAACACTGAAGCTCTCTTT. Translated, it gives CASSYSRTLNTEALF.

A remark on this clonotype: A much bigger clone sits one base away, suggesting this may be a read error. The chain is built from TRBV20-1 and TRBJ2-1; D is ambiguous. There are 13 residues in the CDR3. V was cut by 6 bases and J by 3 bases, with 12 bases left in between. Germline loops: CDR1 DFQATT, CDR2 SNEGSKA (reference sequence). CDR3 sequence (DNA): TGCAGTGCGGGCTCGAGCTACTACAATGAGCAGTTCTTC. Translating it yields CSAGSSYYNEQFF.

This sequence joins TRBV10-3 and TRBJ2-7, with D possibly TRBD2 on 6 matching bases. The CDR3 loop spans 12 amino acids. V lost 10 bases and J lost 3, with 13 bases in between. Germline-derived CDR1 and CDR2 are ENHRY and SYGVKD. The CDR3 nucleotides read TGTGCCACCACCGTGGGAGGCTACGAGCAGTACTTC. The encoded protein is CATTVGGYEQYF.

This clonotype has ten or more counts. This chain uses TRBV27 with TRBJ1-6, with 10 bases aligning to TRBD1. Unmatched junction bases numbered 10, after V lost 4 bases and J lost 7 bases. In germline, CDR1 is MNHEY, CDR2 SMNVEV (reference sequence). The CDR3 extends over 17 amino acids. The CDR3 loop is CASSSGPGQGWNSPLHF. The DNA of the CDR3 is TGTGCCAGCAGTTCAGGACCGGGACAGGGGTGGAATTCACCCCTCCACTTT.

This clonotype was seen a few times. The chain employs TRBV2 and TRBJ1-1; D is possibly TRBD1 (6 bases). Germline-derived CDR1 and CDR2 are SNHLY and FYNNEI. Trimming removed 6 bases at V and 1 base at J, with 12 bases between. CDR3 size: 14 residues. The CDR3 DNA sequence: TGTGCCAGCAGACAACGGACAGAGAACACTGAAGCTTTCTTT. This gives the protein CASRQRTENTEAFF. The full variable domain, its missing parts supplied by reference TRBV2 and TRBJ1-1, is EPEVTQTPSHQVTQMGQEVILRCVPISNHLYFYWYRQILGQKVEFLVSFYNNEISEKSEIFDDQFSVERPDGSNFTLKIRSTKLEDSAMYFCASRQRTENTEAFFGQGTRLTVV.

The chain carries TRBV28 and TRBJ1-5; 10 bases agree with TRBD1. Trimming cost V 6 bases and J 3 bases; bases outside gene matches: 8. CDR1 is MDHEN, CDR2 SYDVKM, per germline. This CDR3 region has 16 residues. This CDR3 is CASRGGGTGDNQPQHF. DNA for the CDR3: TGTGCCAGCAGAGGGGGGGGGACAGGGGACAATCAGCCCCAGCATTTT.

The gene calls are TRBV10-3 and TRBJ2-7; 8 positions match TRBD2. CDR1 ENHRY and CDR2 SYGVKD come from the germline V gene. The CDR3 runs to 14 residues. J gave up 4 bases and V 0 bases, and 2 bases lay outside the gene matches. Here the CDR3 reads CAISESREVYEQYF. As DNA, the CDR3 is TGTGCCATCAGTGAGTCGCGGGAGGTATACGAGCAGTACTTC.

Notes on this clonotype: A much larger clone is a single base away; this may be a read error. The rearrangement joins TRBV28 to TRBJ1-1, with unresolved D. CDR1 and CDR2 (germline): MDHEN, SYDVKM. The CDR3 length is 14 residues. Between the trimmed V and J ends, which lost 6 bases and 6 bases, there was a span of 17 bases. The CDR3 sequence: CASRAVPSLAEAFF. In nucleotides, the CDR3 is TGTGCCAGCAGGGCCGTCCCCTCCTTGGCTGAAGCTTTCTTT. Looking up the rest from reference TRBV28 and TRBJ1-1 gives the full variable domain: DVKVTQSSRYLVKRTGEKVFLECVQDMDHENMFWYRQDPGLGLRLIYFSYDVKMKEKGDIPEGYSVSREKKERFSLILESASTNQTSMYLCASRAVPSLAEAFFGQGTRLTVV.

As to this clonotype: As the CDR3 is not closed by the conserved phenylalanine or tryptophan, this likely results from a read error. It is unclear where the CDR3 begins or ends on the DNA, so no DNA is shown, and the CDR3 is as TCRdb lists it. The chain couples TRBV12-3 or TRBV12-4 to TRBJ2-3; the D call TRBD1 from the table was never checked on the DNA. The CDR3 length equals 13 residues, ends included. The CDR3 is CASSFYVPRLEDL.

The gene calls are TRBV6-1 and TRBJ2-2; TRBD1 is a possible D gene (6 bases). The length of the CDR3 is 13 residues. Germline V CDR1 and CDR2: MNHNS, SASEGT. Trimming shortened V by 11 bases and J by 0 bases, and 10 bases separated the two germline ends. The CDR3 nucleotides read TGTGCCGGAAGGGACACGAACACCGGGGAGCTGTTTTTT. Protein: CAGRDTNTGELFF.

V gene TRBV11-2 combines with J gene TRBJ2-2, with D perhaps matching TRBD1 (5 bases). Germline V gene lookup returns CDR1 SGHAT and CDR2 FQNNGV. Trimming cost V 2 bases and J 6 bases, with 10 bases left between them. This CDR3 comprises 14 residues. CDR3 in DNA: TGTGCCAGCAGCTTAATGACAGCCTCCGGGGAGCTGTTTTTT. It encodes CASSLMTASGELFF.

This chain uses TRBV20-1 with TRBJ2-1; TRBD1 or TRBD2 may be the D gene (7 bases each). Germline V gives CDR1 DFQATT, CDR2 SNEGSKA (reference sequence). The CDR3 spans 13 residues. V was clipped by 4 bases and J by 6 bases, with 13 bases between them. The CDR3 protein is CSAKIRGGNEQFF. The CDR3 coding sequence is TGCAGTGCTAAGATCAGGGGGGGCAATGAGCAGTTCTTC.

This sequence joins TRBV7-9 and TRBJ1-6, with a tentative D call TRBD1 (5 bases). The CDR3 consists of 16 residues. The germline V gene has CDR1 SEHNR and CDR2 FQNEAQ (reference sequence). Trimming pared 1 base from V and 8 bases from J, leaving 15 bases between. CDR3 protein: CASSLGGGTADSPLHF. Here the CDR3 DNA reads TGTGCCAGCAGCTTAGGAGGCGGGACCGCAGATTCACCCCTCCACTTT.

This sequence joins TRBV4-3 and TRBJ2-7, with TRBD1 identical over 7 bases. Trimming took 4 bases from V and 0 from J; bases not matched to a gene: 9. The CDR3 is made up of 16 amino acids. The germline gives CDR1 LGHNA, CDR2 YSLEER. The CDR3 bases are TGCGCCAGCAGCCTTGAACAGGGGCTTAGCTCCTACGAGCAGTACTTC. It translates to CASSLEQGLSSYEQYF.

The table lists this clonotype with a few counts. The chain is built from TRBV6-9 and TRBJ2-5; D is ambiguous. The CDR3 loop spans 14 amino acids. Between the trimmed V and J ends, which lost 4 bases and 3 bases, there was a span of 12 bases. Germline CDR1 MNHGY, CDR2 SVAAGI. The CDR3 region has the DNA TGTGCCAGCAGTTGCCTGCGGCTTAAAGAGACCCAGTACTTC. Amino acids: CASSCLRLKETQYF.

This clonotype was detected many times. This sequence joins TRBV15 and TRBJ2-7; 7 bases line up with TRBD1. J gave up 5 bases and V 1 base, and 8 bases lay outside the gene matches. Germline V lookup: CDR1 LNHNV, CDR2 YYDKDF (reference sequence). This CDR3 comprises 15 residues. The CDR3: CATSRGGTEEHEQYF. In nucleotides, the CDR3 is TGTGCCACCAGCAGAGGAGGGACAGAGGAACACGAGCAGTACTTC.

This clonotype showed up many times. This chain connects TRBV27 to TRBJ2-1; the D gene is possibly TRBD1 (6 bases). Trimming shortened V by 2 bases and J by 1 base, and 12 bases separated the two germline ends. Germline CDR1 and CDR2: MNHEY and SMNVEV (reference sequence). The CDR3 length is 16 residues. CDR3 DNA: TGTGCCAGCAGTTTACTAACAGGGTTTTCCTACAATGAGCAGTTCTTC. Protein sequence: CASSLLTGFSYNEQFF.

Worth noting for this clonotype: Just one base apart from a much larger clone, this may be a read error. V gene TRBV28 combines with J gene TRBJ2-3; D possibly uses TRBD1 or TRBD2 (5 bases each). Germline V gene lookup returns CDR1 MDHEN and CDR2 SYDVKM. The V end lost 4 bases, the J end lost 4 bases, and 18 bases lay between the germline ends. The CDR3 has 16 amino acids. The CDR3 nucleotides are TGTGCCAGCAGTTCGTTAGAGGGAGTGGGGGCAGATACGCAGTATTTT. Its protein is CASSSLEGVGADTQYF.

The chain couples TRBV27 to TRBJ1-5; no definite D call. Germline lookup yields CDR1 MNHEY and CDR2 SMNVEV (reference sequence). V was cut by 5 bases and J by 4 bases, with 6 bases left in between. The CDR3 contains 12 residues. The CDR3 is CASSPYNQPQHF. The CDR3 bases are TGTGCCAGCAGTCCTTATAATCAGCCCCAGCATTTT.

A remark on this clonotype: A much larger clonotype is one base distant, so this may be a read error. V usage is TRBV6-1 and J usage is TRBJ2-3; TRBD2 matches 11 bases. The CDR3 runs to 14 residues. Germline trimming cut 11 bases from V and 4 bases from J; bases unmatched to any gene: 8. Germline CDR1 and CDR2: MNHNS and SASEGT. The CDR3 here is CAVGLSGRADTQYF. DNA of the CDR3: TGTGCCGTAGGACTTAGCGGGAGGGCAGATACGCAGTATTTT.

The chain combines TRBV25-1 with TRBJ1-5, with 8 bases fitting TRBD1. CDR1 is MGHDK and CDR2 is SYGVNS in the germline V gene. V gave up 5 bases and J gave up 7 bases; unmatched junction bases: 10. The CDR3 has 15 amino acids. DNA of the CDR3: TGTGCCAGCAGTTCGGCGGACAGGGAGAAACAGCCCCAGCATTTT. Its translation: CASSSADREKQPQHF. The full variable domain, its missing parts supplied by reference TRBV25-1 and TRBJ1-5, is EADIYQTPRYLVIGTGKKITLECSQTMGHDKMYWYQQDPGMELHLIHYSYGVNSTEKGDLSSESTVSRIRTEHFPLTLESARPSHTSQYLCASSSADREKQPQHFGDGTRLSIL.

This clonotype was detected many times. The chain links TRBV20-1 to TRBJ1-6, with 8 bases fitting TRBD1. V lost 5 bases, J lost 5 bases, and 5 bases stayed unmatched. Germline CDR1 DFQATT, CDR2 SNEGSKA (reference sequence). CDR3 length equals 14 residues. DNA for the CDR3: TGCAGTGCTGATCGGACAGGGAATAATTCACCCCTCCACTTT. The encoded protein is CSADRTGNNSPLHF.